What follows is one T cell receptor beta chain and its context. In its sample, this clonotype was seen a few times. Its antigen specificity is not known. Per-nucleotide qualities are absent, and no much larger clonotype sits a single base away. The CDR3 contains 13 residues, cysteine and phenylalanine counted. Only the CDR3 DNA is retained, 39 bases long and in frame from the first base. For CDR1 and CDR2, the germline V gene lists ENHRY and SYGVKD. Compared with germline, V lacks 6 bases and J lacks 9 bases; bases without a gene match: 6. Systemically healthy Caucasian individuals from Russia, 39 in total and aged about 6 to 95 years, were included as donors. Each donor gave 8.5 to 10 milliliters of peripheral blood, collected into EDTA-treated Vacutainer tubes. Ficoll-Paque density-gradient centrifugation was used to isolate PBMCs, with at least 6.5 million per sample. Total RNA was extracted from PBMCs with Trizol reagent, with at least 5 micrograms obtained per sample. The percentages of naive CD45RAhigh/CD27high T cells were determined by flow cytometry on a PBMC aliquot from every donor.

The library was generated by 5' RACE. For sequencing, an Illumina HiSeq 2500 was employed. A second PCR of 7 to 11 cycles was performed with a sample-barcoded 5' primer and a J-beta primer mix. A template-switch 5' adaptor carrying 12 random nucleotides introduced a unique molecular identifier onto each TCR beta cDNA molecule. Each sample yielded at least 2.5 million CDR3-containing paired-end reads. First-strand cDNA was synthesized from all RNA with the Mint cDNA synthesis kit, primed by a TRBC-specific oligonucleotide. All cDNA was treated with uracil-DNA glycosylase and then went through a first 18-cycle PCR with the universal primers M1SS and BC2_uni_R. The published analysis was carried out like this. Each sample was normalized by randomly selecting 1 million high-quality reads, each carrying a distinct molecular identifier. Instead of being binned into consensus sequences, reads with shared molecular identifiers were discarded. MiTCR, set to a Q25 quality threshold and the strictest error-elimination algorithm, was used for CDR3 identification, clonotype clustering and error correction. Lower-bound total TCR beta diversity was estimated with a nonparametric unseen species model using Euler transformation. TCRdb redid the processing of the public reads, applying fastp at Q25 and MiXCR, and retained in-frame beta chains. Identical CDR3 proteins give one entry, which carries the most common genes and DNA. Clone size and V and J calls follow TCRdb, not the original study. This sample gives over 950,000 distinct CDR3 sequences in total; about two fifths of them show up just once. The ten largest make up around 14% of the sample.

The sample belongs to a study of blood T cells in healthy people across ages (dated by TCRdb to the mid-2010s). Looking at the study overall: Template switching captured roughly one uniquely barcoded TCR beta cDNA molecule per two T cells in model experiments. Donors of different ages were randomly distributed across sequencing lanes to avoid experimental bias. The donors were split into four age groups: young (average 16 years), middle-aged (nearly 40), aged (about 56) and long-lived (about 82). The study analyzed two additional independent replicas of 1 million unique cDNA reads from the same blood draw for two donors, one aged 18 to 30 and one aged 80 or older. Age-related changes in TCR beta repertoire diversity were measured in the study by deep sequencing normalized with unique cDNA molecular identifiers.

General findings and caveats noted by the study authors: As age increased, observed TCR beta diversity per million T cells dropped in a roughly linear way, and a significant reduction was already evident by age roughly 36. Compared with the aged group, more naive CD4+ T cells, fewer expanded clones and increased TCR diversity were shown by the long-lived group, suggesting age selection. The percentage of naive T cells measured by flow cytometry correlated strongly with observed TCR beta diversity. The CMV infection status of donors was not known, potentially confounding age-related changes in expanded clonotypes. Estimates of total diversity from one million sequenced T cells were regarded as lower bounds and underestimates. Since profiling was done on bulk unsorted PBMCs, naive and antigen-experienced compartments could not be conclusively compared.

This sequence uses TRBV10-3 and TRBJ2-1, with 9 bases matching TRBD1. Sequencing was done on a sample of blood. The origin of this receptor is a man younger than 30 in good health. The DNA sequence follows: TGTGCCATCAGGAGGACAGGGGATGTTGAGCAGTTCTTC. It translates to CAIRRTGDVEQFF.